This record concerns one TCR beta chain sequence. Its antigen remains unknown. The data were obtained in a study of shared clonotypes between healthy human individuals. This table comes from immunoSEQ multiplex PCR, and its TCRdb copy is limited to in-frame clones, with some not included. The sample records millions of clones, roughly 96% being singletons. Study-level findings and limits: Only blood underwent sampling, and tissue repertoires likely differ. Owing to a small donor count, the genetic and exposure-history diversity represented was limited.

Naive CD4+ cells were CD45RA-selected; the remaining cells were memory. After removal of 3 bases from V and 5 bases from J, the junction contained 5 bases not matched to a gene. The CDR3 runs to 16 residues. The germline V gene has CDR1 MGHRA and CDR2 YSYEKL. J is TRBJ1-4 and V is TRBV4-1; 11 bases align to TRBD1. This TCR was recovered from a man in his late teens or twenties in good health. Sequencing was performed on naive CD4+ T cells sorted from blood. The sample's subset: CD45RA+ positively selected. In DNA, the CDR3 is TGCGCCAGCAGCCAGGGGACAGGGGGAAGGAATGAAAAACTGTTTTTT. Residues: CASSQGTGGRNEKLFF.